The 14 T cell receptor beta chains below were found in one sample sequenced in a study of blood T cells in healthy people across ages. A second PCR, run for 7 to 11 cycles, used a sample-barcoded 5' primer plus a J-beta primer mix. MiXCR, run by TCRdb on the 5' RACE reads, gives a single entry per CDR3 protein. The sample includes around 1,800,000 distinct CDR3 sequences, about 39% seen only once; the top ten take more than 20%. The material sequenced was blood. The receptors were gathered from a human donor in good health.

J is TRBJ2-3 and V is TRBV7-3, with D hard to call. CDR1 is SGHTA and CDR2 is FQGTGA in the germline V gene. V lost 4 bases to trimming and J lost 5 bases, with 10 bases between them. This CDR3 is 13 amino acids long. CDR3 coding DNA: TGTGCCAGCAGCTCAGACGGAGTAGATACGCAGTATTTT. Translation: CASSSDGVDTQYF.

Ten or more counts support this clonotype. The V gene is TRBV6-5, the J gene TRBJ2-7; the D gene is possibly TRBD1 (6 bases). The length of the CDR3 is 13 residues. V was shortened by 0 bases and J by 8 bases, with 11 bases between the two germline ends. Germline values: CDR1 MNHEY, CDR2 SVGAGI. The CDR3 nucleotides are TGTGCCAGCAGTTACTCCCCCAGGGGAAAGCAGTACTTC. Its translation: CASSYSPRGKQYF.

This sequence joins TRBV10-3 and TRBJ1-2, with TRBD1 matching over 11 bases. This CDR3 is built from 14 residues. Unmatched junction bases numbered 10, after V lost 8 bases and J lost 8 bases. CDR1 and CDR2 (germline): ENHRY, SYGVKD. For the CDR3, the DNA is TGTGCCATCGGGGATGGACAGGGGGCGCCCGGCTACACCTTC. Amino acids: CAIGDGQGAPGYTF.

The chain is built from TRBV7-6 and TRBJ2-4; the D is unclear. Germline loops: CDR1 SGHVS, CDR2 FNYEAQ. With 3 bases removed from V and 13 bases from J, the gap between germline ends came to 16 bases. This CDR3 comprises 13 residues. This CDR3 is CASSFISPREQYF. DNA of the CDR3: TGTGCCAGCAGCTTTATATCCCCCCGAGAGCAGTACTTC. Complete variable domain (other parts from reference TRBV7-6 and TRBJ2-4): GAGVSQSPRYKVTKRGQDVALRCDPISGHVSLYWYRQALGQGPEFLTYFNYEAQQDKSGLPNDRFSAERPEGSISTLTIQRTEQRDSAMYRCASSFISPREQYFGAGTRLSVL.

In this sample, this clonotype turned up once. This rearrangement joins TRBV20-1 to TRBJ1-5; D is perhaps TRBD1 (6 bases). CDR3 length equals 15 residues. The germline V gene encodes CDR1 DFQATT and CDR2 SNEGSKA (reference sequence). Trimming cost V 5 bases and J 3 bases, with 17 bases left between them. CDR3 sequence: CSAGWKGDLNQPQHF. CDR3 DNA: TGCAGTGCTGGGTGGAAGGGGGACCTCAATCAGCCCCAGCATTTT.

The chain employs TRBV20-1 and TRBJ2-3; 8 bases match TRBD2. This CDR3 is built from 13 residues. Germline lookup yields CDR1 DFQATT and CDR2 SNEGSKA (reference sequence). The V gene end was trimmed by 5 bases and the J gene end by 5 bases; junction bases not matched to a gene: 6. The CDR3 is CSADTGGRDTQYF. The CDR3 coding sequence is TGCAGTGCTGACACGGGGGGGCGAGATACGCAGTATTTT.

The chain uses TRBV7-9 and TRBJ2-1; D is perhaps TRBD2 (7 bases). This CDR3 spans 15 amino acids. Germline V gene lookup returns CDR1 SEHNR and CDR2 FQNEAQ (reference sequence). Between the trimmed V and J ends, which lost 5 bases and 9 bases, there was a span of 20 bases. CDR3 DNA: TGTGCCAGCAGCATGGAGATAGGGGGGGATCCTGAGCAGTTCTTC. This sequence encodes CASSMEIGGDPEQFF.

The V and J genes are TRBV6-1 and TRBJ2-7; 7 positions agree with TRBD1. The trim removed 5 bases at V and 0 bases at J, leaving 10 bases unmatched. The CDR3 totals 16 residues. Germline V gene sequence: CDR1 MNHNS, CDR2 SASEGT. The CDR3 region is CASSRNRGLSSYEQYF. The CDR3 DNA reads TGTGCCAGCAGTCGAAACAGGGGCCTTAGCTCCTACGAGCAGTACTTC.

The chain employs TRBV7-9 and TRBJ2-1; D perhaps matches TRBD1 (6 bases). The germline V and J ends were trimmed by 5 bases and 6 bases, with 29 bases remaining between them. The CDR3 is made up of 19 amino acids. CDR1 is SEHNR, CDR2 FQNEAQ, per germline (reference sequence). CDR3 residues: CASSLKRDKKSSPGNEQFF. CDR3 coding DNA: TGTGCCAGCAGCCTTAAAAGGGACAAGAAAAGCTCCCCAGGCAATGAGCAGTTCTTC.

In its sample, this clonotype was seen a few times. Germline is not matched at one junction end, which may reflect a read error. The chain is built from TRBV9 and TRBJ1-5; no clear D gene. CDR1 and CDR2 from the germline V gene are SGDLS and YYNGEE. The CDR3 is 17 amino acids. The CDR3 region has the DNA TGTGTCAGCAGCGTAGCCCATACCCGGGAGCCAAATCAGCCCCAGCATTTT. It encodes CVSSVAHTREPNQPQHF.

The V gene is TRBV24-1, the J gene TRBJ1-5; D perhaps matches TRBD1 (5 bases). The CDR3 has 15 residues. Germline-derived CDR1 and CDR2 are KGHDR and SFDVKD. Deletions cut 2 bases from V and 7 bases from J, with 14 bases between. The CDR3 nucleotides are TGTGCCACCAGTGATTCCATGAGGGGTAGCCAGCCCCAGCATTTT. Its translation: CATSDSMRGSQPQHF.

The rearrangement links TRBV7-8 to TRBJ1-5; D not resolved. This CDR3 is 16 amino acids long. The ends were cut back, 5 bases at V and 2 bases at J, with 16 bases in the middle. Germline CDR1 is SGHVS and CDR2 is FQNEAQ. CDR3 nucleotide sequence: TGTGCCAGCAGCACCCGTTTCCGGGTCGGCAATCAGCCCCAGCATTTT. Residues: CASSTRFRVGNQPQHF.

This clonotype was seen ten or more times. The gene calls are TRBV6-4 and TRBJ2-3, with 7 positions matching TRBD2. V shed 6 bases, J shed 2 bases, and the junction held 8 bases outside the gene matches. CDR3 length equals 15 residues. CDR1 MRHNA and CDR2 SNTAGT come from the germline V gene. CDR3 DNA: TGTGCCAGCAGCCGACTAGCAGATTCCACAGATACGCAGTATTTT. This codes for CASSRLADSTDTQYF.

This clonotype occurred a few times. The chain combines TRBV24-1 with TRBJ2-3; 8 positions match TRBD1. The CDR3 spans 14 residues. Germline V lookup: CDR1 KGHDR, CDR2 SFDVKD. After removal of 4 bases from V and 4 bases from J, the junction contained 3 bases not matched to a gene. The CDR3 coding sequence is TGTGCCACCAGTGACGGGACAGGACCAGATACGCAGTATTTT. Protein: CATSDGTGPDTQYF.